The source of this T cell receptor (beta chain) is a study of blood T cell repertoires in COVID-19. Whole-study context: Samples representing acute and convalescent COVID-19 were sourced from the United States, Italy and Spain. Nucleic acid was either cDNA or gDNA, and it came from T cells, B-cell-depleted T cells, or PBMCs.

The CDR3 length is 13 residues. V gave up 4 bases and J gave up 1 base, with 6 bases separating them. Germline lookup yields CDR1 MRHNA and CDR2 SNTAGT. This table comes from immunoSEQ multiplex PCR, and its TCRdb copy is limited to in-frame clones, with some not included. The repertoire holds a few hundred thousand clones, with about nine tenths as singletons. The sequence was obtained from a man between 18 and 29 years old with active or convalescent COVID-19. The sequencing sample was made of peripheral blood. The chain couples TRBV6-4 to TRBJ2-3, with D possibly matching TRBD2 (6 bases). The CDR3 coding sequence is TGTGCCAGCAGTGCTAGCGGCACAGATACGCAGTATTTT. It specifies CASSASGTDTQYF.